This T cell receptor (beta chain) is drawn from a study of CD8+ T cells in alopecia areata. Looking at the study overall: The tofacitinib course ran for 6 to 18 months and was followed by 6 months off drug.

Regarding treatment: oral pan-JAK inhibitor, 5-10 mg twice daily. Study conclusions and caveats: Many of the expanded lesional clones endured in scalp and blood while on tofacitinib. Any link of baseline CD8+ expansion to response, resting on one nonresponder, remains uncertain. Normal scalp had lower clonality than lesional scalp, with alopecia totalis/universalis lesions showing this most strongly.

Germline CDR1 LGHNA, CDR2 YNFKEQ. The CDR3 has 15 amino acids. The V end lost 0 bases, the J end lost 2 bases, and 10 bases lay between the germline ends. Regarding this clone: The antigen is undetermined.

After isolation, RNA underwent reverse transcription to generate cDNA as the sequencing template. The data were produced by immunoSEQ multiplex PCR, yet TCRdb's version contains in-frame clones alone and is incomplete. The sample lists around 150,000 clones, approximately 62% occurring once. The material sequenced was CD4+ T cells sorted from blood, taken at week 24, from a patient treated with tofacitinib. The V and J genes are TRBV4-2 and TRBJ2-5; TRBD1 or TRBD2 may be the D gene (6 bases each). The receptor was isolated from a human donor with alopecia areata. The CDR3 nucleotides read TGTGCCAGCAGCCAAGATTGGAGGGGGCAAGAGACCCAGTACTTC. Its translation is CASSQDWRGQETQYF.